These 23 T cell receptor beta chains came from one sample sequenced in a study of cytomegalovirus exposure and HLA in healthy donors. PCR amplification relied on 60 Vbeta primers (plus 13 Jbeta primers). Sequencing was performed with immunoSEQ multiplex PCR; in TCRdb, only in-frame clones are kept and a portion is missing. Here the sample spans 90,000 to 150,000 clones, about 80% being singletons. The sample taken for sequencing was PBMCs. These receptors were collected from a woman between 18 and 30 years old in good health and CMV-seronegative.

The V and J genes are TRBV10-2 and TRBJ2-3, with D perhaps TRBD2 (5 bases). The CDR3 length is 16 residues. The germline V gene encodes CDR1 WSHSY and CDR2 SAAADI. Trimming took 8 bases from V and 3 from J, leaving 21 bases between them. The CDR3 nucleotides read TGCGCCAGCGGGTACGGCGGGTCGAGGAAGACAGATACGCAGTATTTT. Translated: CASGYGGSRKTDTQYF.

DNA of the CDR3: TGCGCCAGCAGCTCTGCCCCAGGGGGCCAATCTAACTATGGCTACACCTTC. Translation: CASSSAPGGQSNYGYTF. The J gene is TRBJ1-2, the V gene TRBV5-1, with 8 bases aligning to TRBD1. The CDR3 totals 17 residues. Per the germline V gene, CDR1 is SGHRS and CDR2 is YFSETQ. The junction had 10 bases not matched to a gene; V was cut back by 3 bases and J by 0 bases.

The V and J genes are TRBV6-5 and TRBJ1-2; TRBD1 aligns across 9 bases. The germline CDR1 and CDR2 sequences are MNHEY and SVGAGI. The CDR3 runs to 16 residues. V shed 4 bases, J shed 7 bases, and the junction held 13 bases outside the gene matches. CDR3 sequence: CASSSTGTGHKSGYTF. CDR3 DNA sequence: TGTGCCAGCAGTTCGACAGGGACAGGGCATAAGAGTGGCTACACCTTC.

The chain has TRBV9 and TRBJ1-2; 7 bases fit TRBD1. Unmatched junction bases numbered 0, after V lost 2 bases and J lost 2 bases. The CDR3 sequence is 13 residues long. Looked up from germline, CDR1 is SGDLS and CDR2 is YYNGEE. Here the CDR3 DNA reads TGTGCCAGCAGCGTGACAGGGAACTATGGCTACACCTTC. Protein sequence: CASSVTGNYGYTF.

This clone was detected only a few times. This chain uses TRBV9 with TRBJ2-3; possible D gene TRBD2, 6 bases. This CDR3 spans 16 amino acids. V dropped 4 bases and J dropped 5 bases, with 20 bases sitting between them. The germline V gene has CDR1 SGDLS and CDR2 YYNGEE. CDR3 amino acids: CASSTTGLGGKDTQYF. For the CDR3, the DNA is TGTGCCAGCAGCACGACGGGCCTCGGAGGGAAAGATACGCAGTATTTT.

The chain couples TRBV11-2 to TRBJ1-2; no reliable D call. CDR1 is SGHAT and CDR2 is FQNNGV in the germline V gene. The ends were cut back, 0 bases at V and 4 bases at J, with 6 bases in the middle. The CDR3 is 13 residues long. For the CDR3, the DNA is TGTGCCAGCAGCTTAGAGGCAGTCTATGGCTACACCTTC. This codes for CASSLEAVYGYTF.

The table lists this clone with a few counts. This chain links TRBV21-1 with TRBJ2-3; TRBD1 is the table's D call, not checked against the DNA. TRBV21-1 is annotated as a pseudogene. This CDR3 comprises 12 residues. CDR3 DNA: TGTGCCAGCAGGAAAGGCAGGTATACGCAGTATTTT. Amino acid sequence: CASRKGRYTQYF.

The chain combines TRBV2 with TRBJ2-7, with 8 positions matching TRBD1. Germline assignment: CDR1 SNHLY and CDR2 FYNNEI. The CDR3 loop spans 17 amino acids. After removal of 6 bases from V and 3 bases from J, the junction contained 16 bases not matched to a gene. The CDR3 region is CASSQKPGGSSFYEQYF. CDR3 nucleotide sequence: TGTGCCAGCAGCCAAAAACCAGGGGGCAGCTCCTTCTACGAGCAGTACTTC.

The chain combines TRBV2 with TRBJ2-3; TRBD2 agrees at 15 bases. The CDR3 extends over 16 amino acids. Germline values: CDR1 SNHLY, CDR2 FYNNEI. J was trimmed by 4 bases and V by 6 bases; bases with no gene match: 5. DNA for the CDR3: TGTGCCAGCAGATTCAGGACTAGCGGGGGGGCAGATACGCAGTATTTT. Encoded protein: CASRFRTSGGADTQYF.

The V and J genes are TRBV7-9 and TRBJ2-5, with 8 bases identical to TRBD2. V gave up 5 bases and J gave up 4 bases; unmatched junction bases: 6. This CDR3 comprises 14 residues. In germline, CDR1 is SEHNR, CDR2 FQNEAQ (reference sequence). CDR3 nucleotides: TGTGCCAGCAGCCGGGGGGGGGCCGTAGAGACCCAGTACTTC. Amino acid sequence: CASSRGGAVETQYF.

This clone has a handful of counts. This chain joins TRBV4-1 and TRBJ1-1, with D possibly being TRBD1 (5 bases). The V gene's germline CDR1 is MGHRA and CDR2 YSYEKL. CDR3 length: 15 amino acids. Trimming took 0 bases from V and 1 from J, leaving 9 bases between them. In DNA form, the CDR3 reads TGCGCCAGCAGCCAAGACAACGGGGGGAACACTGAAGCTTTCTTT. Translating it yields CASSQDNGGNTEAFF.

This clone has just one count. The chain couples TRBV5-1 to TRBJ2-4; TRBD1 agrees at 10 bases. This CDR3 region has 17 residues. V dropped 0 bases and J dropped 7; count of bases not matched to a gene: 10. Germline V lookup: CDR1 SGHRS, CDR2 YFSETQ. CDR3 DNA sequence: TGCGCCAGCAGCTTGGGGGACAGGGGTACACCCCAGAACATTCAGTACTTC. Protein product: CASSLGDRGTPQNIQYF.

This clone appeared once. The chain has TRBV5-4 and TRBJ2-1; TRBD2 matches at 11 bases. The CDR3 totals 15 residues. CDR1 and CDR2 (germline): SGHNT, YYREEE (reference sequence). Unmatched junction bases numbered 6, after V lost 1 base and J lost 9 bases. The DNA for the CDR3 is TGTGCCAGCAGCTTGCCCCTAGCGGGAGGAAGTGAGCAGTTCTTC. Its protein product is CASSLPLAGGSEQFF.

V and J are TRBV7-6 and TRBJ2-3; D may be TRBD1 (6 bases). The germline CDR1 and CDR2 sequences are SGHVS and FNYEAQ. This CDR3 has 17 amino acids. V lost 5 bases and J lost 0, with 18 bases in between. CDR3 in DNA: TGTGCCAGCAGCCGGATGCCCGGACAGACTAGCACAGATACGCAGTATTTT. Protein: CASSRMPGQTSTDTQYF.

The chain is built from TRBV5-1 and TRBJ1-2; perhaps TRBD1 as D (6 bases). The V gene's germline CDR1 is SGHRS and CDR2 YFSETQ. V dropped 4 bases and J dropped 6 bases, with 13 bases sitting between them. The CDR3 contains 13 residues. CDR3 loop: CASSVVRGDGYTF. The CDR3 coding sequence is TGCGCCAGCAGCGTGGTCAGGGGTGATGGCTACACCTTC.

V usage is TRBV7-9 and J usage is TRBJ2-5; 8 bases fit TRBD1. From germline, CDR1 is SEHNR and CDR2 FQNEAQ (reference sequence). V trimming: 6 bases; J trimming: 2 bases; junction bases outside the gene matches: 8. The CDR3 runs 15 residues. The CDR3 DNA reads TGTGCCAGCAGTCCTGGACAGGGCCCACAAGAGACCCAGTACTTC. It encodes CASSPGQGPQETQYF.

There are a few counts of this clone. The sample holds other DNA sequences that translate to the same CDR3. The chain combines TRBV15 with TRBJ2-7, with TRBD2 identical over 10 bases. The CDR3 runs to 15 residues. In germline, CDR1 is LNHNV, CDR2 YYDKDF (reference sequence). Trimming took 0 bases from V and 6 from J; bases not matched to a gene: 5. The CDR3 is CATSRDGASGGEQYF. In DNA, the CDR3 is TGTGCCACCAGCAGAGATGGGGCTAGCGGGGGCGAGCAGTACTTC.

The sample holds a few counts of this clone. The chain combines TRBV19 with TRBJ2-1; 10 bases map to TRBD1. Trimming removed 5 bases from V and 6 bases from J; junction bases left unmatched: 4. Looked up from germline, CDR1 is LNHDA and CDR2 is SQIVND (reference sequence). This CDR3 contains 14 residues. CDR3 bases: TGTGCCAGTAGTCTGGGACAGGGGATCAATGAGCAGTTCTTC. Amino acid sequence: CASSLGQGINEQFF. The variable domain in full, with the rest retrieved from reference TRBV19 and TRBJ2-1, is DGGITQSPKYLFRKEGQNVTLSCEQNLNHDAMYWYRQDPGQGLRLIYYSQIVNDFQKGDIAEGYSVSREKKESFPLTVTSAQKNPTAFYLCASSLGQGINEQFFGPGTRLTVL.

The chain couples TRBV27 to TRBJ1-5; tentative D call: TRBD1 (6 bases). Germline CDR1 is MNHEY and CDR2 is SMNVEV (reference sequence). This CDR3 comprises 13 residues. The V end was cut by 6 bases, the J end by 7 bases, with 13 bases between. The CDR3, as DNA: TGTGCCAGCAGGGGAGGGGGTGGGCAGCCCCAGCATTTT. Translating it yields CASRGGGGQPQHF.

This clone was seen more than once but under ten times. The CDR3 sequence: CASSDGQGQPQHF. DNA of the CDR3: TGTGCCAGCAGTGATGGCCAGGGGCAGCCCCAGCATTTT. V usage is TRBV6-4 and J usage is TRBJ1-5; D is perhaps TRBD1 (6 bases). The CDR3 length is 13 residues. V dropped 3 bases and J dropped 7 bases, with 10 bases sitting between them. Germline V gene data show CDR1 as MRHNA and CDR2 as SNTAGT.

The chain has TRBV27 and TRBJ2-7; D is unresolved. The germline V gene encodes CDR1 MNHEY and CDR2 SMNVEV (reference sequence). This CDR3 contains 14 residues. V was trimmed by 6 bases and J by 6 bases, leaving 18 bases between them. Here the CDR3 reads CASSPSAPEPEQYF. The CDR3 bases are TGTGCCAGCAGCCCCTCCGCGCCGGAGCCCGAGCAGTACTTC.

This sequence joins TRBV9 and TRBJ2-1; 7 bases align to TRBD2. This CDR3 spans 17 amino acids. CDR1 and CDR2 from the germline V gene are SGDLS and YYNGEE. V dropped 4 bases and J dropped 4; count of bases not matched to a gene: 14. The CDR3 nucleotides are TGTGCCAGCAGCACCTCCCCGGGGCTAGCGGTATACAATGAGCAGTTCTTC. Encoded protein: CASSTSPGLAVYNEQFF. The entire variable domain, with the rest obtained from reference TRBV9 and TRBJ2-1, is as follows: DSGVTQTPKHLITATGQRVTLRCSPRSGDLSVYWYQQSLDQGLQFLIQYYNGEERAKGNILERFSAQQFPDLHSELNLSSLELGDSALYFCASSTSPGLAVYNEQFFGPGTRLTVL.

The rearrangement links TRBV7-9 to TRBJ1-2; D is undetermined. V was pared by 2 bases and J by 6 bases, with 16 bases between. Germline V gene data show CDR1 as SEHNR and CDR2 as FQNEAQ (reference sequence). The CDR3 sequence is 15 residues long. CDR3 sequence (DNA): TGTGCCAGCAGCTTATACCGTGGGGAGGAGGATGGCTACACCTTC. It yields the protein CASSLYRGEEDGYTF.